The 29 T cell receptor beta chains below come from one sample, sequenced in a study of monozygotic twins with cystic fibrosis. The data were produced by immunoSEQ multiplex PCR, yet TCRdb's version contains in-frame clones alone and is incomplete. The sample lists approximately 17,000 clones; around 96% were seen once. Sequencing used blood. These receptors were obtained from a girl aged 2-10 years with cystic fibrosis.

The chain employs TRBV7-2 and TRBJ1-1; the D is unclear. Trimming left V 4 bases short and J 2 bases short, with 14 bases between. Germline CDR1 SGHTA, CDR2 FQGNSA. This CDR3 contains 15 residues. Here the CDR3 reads CASSWFPDRNTEAFF. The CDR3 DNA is TGTGCCAGCAGCTGGTTCCCGGATCGTAACACTGAAGCTTTCTTT.

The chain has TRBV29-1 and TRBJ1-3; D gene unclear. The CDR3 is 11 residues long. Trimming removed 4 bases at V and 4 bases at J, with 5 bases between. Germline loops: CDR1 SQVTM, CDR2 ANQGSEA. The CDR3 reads CSVVQGNTIYF. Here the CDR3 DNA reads TGCAGCGTTGTGCAGGGAAACACCATATATTTT.

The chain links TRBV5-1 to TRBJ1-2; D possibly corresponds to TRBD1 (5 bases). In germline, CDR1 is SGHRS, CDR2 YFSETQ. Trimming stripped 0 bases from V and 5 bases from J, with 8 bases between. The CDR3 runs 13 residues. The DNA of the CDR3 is TGCGCCAGCAGCTTGGGGGGCGATTATGGCTACACCTTC. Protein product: CASSLGGDYGYTF.

This CDR3 is CASCTTGTGSYEQYF. CDR3 nucleotides: TGTGCCAGCTGCACTACCGGGACAGGGTCCTACGAGCAGTACTTC. V and J are TRBV28 and TRBJ2-7, with 9 bases fitting TRBD1. Germline CDR1 MDHEN, CDR2 SYDVKM. The CDR3 loop spans 15 amino acids. V was pared by 8 bases and J by 1 base, with 9 bases of the junction left unmatched.

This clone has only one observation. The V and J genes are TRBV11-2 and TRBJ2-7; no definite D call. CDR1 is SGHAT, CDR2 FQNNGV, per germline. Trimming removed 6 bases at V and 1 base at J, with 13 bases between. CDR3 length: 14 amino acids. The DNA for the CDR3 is TGTGCCAGCAGTCTAGTTAGGCTGTCCTACGAGCAGTACTTC. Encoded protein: CASSLVRLSYEQYF. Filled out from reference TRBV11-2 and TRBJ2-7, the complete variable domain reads EAGVAQSPRYKIIEKRQSVAFWCNPISGHATLYWYQQILGQGPKLLIQFQNNGVVDDSQLPKDRFSAERLKGVDSTLKIQPAKLEDSAVYLCASSLVRLSYEQYFGPGTRLTVT.

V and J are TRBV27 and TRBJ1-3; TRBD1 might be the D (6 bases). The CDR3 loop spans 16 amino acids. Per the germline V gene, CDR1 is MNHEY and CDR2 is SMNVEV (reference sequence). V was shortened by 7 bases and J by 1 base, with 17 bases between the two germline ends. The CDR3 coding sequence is TGTGCCAGCATGTCGGGGGGGGCAAAATCTGGAAACACCATATATTTT. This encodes CASMSGGAKSGNTIYF.

The CDR3 coding sequence is TGTGCCACCAGCGGCAGGGCAAGCTCCGAGCAGTACTTC. Its translation is CATSGRASSEQYF. The chain carries TRBV15 and TRBJ2-7; weak D call: TRBD1 (5 bases). This CDR3 is built from 13 residues. The V gene's germline CDR1 is LNHNV and CDR2 YYDKDF (reference sequence). V was shortened by 5 bases and J by 6 bases, with 14 bases between the two germline ends.

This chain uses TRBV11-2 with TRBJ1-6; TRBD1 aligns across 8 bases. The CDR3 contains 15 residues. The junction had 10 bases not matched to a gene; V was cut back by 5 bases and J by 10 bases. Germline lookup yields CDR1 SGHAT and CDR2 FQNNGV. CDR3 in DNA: TGTGCCAGCAGCCCCACGGACAGGGTGCACTCACCCCTCCACTTT. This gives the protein CASSPTDRVHSPLHF.

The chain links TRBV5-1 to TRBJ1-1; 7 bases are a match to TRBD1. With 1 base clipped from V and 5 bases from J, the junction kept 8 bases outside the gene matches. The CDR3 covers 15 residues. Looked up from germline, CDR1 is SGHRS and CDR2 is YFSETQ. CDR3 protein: CASSLTGATFTEAFF. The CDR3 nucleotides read TGCGCCAGCAGCTTGACAGGGGCGACGTTTACTGAAGCTTTCTTT.

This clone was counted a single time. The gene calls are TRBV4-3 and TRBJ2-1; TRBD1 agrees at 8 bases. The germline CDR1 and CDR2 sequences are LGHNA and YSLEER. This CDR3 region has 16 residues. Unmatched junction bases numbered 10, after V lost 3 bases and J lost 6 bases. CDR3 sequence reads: CASSQTAGTGLNEQFF. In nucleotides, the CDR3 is TGCGCCAGCAGCCAGACCGCCGGGACAGGCCTCAATGAGCAGTTCTTC.

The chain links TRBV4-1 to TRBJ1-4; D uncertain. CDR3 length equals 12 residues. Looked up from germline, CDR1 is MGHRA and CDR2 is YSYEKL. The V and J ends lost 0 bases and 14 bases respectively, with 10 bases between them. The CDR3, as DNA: TGCGCCAGCAGCCAAGATCGCGGAGGGCTGTTTTTT. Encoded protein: CASSQDRGGLFF.

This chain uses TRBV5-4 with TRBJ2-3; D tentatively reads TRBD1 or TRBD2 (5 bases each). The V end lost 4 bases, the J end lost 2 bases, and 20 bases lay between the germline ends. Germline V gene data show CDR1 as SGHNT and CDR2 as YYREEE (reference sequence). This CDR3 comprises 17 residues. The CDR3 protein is CASSVGDRDRYTDTQYF. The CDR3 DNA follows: TGTGCCAGCAGCGTAGGAGACCGGGACCGATACACAGATACGCAGTATTTT. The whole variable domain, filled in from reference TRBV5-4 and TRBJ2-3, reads ETGVTQSPTHLIKTRGQQVTLRCSSQSGHNTVSWYQQALGQGPQFIFQYYREEENGRGNFPPRFSGLQFPNYSSELNVNALELDDSALYLCASSVGDRDRYTDTQYFGPGTRLTVL.

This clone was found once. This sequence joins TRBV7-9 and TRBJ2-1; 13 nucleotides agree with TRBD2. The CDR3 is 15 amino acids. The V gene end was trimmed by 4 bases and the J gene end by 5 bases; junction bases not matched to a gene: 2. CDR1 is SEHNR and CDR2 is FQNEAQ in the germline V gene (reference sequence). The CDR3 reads CASSWTSGGDNEQFF. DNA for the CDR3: TGTGCCAGCAGCTGGACTAGCGGGGGAGACAATGAGCAGTTCTTC.

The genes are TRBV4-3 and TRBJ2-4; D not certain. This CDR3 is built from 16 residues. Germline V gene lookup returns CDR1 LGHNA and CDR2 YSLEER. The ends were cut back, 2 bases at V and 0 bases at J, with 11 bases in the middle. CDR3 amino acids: CASSQSETLAKNIQYF. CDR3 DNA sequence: TGCGCCAGCAGCCAATCAGAAACGCTAGCCAAAAACATTCAGTACTTC.

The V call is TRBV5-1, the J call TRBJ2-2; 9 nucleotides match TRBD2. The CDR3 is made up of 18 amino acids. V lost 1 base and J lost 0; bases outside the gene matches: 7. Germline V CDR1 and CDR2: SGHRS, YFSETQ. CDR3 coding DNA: TGCGCCAGCAGCTTGCTACGACCTAGCGGGGCGAACACCGGGGAGCTGTTTTTT. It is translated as CASSLLRPSGANTGELFF.

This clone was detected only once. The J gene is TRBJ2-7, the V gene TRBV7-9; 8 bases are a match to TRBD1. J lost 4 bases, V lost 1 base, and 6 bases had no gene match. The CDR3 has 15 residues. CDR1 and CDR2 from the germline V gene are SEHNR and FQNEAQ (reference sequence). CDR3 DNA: TGTGCCAGCAGCTTAGTTGGGACAGGTAATTACGAGCAGTACTTC. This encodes CASSLVGTGNYEQYF.

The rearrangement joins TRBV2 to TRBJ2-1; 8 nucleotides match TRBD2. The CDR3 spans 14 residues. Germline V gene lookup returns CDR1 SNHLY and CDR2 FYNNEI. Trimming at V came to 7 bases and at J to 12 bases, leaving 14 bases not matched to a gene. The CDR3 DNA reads TGTGCCAGCACGGGCTCGGGGGGGATTGGAGGGCAGTTCTTC. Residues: CASTGSGGIGGQFF.

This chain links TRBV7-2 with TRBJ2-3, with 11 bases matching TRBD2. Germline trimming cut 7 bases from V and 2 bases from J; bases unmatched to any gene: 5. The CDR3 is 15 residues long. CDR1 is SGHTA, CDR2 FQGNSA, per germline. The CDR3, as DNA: TGTGCCAGCACCTCGACTAGCGGGAACACAGATACGCAGTATTTT. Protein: CASTSTSGNTDTQYF.

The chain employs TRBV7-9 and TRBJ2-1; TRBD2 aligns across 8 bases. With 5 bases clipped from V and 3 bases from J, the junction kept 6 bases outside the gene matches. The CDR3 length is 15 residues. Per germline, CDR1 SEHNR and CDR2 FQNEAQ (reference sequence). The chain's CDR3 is CASSQLAGNYNEQFF. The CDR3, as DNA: TGTGCCAGCAGCCAATTAGCGGGGAACTACAATGAGCAGTTCTTC.

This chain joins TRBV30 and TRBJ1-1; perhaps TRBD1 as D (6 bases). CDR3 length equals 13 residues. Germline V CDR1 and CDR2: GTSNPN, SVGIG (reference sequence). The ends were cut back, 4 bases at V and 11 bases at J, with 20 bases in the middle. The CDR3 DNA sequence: TGTGCCTGGAACGCGGGGCAGGGGTTTTGGGCTTTCTTT. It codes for CAWNAGQGFWAFF.

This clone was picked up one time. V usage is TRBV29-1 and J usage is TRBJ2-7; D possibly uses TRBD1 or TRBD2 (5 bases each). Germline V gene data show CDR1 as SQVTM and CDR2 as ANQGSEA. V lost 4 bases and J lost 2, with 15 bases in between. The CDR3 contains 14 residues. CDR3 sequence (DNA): TGCAGCGTTGGCGTGAGGGGCTCTACCTACGAGCAGTACTTC. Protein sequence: CSVGVRGSTYEQYF.

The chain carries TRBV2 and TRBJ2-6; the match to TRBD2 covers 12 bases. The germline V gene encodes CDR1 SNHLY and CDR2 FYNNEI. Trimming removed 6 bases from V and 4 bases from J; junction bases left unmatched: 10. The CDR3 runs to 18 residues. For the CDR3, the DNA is TGTGCCAGCAGATCTAGCGGGGGGGATTCCTCCGGGGCCAACGTCCTGACTTTC. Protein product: CASRSSGGDSSGANVLTF. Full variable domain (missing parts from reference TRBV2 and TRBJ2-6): EPEVTQTPSHQVTQMGQEVILRCVPISNHLYFYWYRQILGQKVEFLVSFYNNEISEKSEIFDDQFSVERPDGSNFTLKIRSTKLEDSAMYFCASRSSGGDSSGANVLTFGAGSRLTVL.

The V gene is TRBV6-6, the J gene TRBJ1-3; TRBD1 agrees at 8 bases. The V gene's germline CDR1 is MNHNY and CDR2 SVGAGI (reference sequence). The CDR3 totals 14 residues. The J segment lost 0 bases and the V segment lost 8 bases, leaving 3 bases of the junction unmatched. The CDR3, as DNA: TGTGCCAGCCGGGACAGGTACTCTGGAAACACCATATATTTT. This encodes CASRDRYSGNTIYF.

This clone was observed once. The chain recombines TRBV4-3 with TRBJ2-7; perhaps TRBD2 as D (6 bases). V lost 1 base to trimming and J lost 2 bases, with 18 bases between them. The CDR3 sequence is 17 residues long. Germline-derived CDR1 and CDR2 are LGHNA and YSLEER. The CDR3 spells CASSQGFSGTATYEQYF. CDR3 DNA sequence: TGCGCCAGCAGCCAAGGGTTTTCCGGGACTGCGACCTACGAGCAGTACTTC.

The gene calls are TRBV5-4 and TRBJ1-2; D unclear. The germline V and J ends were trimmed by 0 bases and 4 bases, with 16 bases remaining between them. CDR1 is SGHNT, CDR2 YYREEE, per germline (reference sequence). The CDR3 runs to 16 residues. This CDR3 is CASSLGRKEVGYGYTF. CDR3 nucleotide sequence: TGTGCCAGCAGCTTGGGGCGTAAAGAAGTGGGCTATGGCTACACCTTC. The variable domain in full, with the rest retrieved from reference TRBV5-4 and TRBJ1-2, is ETGVTQSPTHLIKTRGQQVTLRCSSQSGHNTVSWYQQALGQGPQFIFQYYREEENGRGNFPPRFSGLQFPNYSSELNVNALELDDSALYLCASSLGRKEVGYGYTFGSGTRLTVV.

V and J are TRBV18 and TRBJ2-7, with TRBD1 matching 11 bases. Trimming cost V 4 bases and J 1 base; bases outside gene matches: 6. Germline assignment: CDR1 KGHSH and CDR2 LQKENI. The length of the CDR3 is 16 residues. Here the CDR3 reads CASSRGQGGSSYEQYF. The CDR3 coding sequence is TGTGCCAGCTCACGGGGACAGGGGGGTTCATCCTACGAGCAGTACTTC. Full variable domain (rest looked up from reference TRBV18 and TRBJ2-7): NAGVMQNPRHLVRRRGQEARLRCSPMKGHSHVYWYRQLPEEGLKFMVYLQKENIIDESGMPKERFSAEFPKEGPSILRIQQVVRGDSAAYFCASSRGQGGSSYEQYFGPGTRLTVT.

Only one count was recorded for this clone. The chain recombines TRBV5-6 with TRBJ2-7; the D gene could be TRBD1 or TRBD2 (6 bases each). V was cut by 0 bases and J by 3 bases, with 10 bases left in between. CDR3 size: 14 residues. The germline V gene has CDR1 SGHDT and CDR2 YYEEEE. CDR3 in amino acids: CASSLGGGFYEQYF. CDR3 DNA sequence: TGTGCCAGCAGCTTGGGAGGGGGGTTCTACGAGCAGTACTTC.

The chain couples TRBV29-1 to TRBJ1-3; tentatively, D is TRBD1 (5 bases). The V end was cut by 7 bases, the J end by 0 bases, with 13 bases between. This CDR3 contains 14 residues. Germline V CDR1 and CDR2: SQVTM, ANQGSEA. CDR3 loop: CSAIHQGSGNTIYF. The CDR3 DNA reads TGCAGCGCCATACACCAGGGCTCTGGAAACACCATATATTTT.

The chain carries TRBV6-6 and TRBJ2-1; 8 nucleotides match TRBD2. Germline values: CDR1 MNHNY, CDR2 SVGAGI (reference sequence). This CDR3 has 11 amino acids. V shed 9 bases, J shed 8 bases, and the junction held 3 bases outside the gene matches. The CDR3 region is CASTSGHEQFF. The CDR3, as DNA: TGTGCCAGTACTAGCGGCCATGAGCAGTTCTTC.